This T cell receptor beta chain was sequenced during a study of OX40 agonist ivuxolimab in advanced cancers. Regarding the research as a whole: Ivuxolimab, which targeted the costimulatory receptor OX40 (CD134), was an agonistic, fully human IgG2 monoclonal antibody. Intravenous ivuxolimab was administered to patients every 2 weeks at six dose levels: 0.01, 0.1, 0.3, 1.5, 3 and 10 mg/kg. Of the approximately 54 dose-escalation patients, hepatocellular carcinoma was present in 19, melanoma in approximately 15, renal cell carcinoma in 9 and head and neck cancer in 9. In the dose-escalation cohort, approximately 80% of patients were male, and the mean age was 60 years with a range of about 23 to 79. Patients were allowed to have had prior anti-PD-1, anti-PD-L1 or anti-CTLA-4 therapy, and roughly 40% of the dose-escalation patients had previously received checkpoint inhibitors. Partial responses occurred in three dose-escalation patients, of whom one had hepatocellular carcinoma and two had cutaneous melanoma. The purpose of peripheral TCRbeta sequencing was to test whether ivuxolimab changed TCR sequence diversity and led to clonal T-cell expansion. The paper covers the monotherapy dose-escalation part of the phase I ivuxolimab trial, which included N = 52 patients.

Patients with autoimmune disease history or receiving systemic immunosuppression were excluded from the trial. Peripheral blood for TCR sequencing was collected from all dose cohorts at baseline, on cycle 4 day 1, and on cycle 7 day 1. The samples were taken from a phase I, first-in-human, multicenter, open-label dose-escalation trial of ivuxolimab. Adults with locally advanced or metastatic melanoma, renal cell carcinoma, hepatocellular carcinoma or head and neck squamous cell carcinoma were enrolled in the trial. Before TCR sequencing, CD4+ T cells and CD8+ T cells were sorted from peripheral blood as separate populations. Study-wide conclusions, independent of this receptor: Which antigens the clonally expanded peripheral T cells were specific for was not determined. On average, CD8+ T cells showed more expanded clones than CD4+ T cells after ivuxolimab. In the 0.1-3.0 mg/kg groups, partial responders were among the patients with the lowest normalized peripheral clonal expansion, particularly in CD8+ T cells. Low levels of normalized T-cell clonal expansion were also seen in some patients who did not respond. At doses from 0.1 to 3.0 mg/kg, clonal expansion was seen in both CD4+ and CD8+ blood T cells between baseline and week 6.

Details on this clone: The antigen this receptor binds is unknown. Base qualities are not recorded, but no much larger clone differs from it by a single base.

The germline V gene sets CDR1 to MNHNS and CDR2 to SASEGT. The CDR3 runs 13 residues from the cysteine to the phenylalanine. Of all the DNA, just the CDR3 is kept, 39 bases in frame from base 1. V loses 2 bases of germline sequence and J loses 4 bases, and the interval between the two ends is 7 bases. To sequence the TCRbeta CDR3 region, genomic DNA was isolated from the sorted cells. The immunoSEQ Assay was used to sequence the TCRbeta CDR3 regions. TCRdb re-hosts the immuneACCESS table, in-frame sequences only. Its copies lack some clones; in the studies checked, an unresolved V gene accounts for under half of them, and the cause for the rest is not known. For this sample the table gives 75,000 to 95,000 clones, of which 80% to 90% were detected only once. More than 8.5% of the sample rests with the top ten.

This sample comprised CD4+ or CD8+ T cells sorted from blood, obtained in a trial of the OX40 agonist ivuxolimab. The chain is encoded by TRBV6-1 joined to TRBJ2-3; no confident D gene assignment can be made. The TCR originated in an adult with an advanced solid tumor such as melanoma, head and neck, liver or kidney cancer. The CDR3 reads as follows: CASSEKVPDTQYF. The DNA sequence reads TGTGCCAGCAGTGAAAAGGTCCCAGATACGCAGTATTTT.